This T cell receptor beta chain came from a study of CD4 T cells in relation to SARS-CoV-2 and coronaviruses. Study overall: ViraFEST: roughly ten-day antigen culture of PBMCs, then TCR beta CDR3 sequencing. General observations from the study: Crossreactivity was assessed only for spike protein, not other viral proteins. About 65% of donors had memory CD4+ clonotypes crossrecognizing SARS-CoV-2 and common cold coronavirus spike.

Clones were sequenced by immunoSEQ multiplex PCR, and TCRdb holds only the in-frame ones, with some missing. This sample carries about 22,000 clones, about 70% of them seen once, and the ten largest clones take about 15%. The CDR3 covers 14 residues. Deletions cut 6 bases from V and 4 bases from J, with 14 bases between. Looked up from germline, CDR1 is SNHLY and CDR2 is FYNNEI. CD4+ T cells from unexposed donors were obtained before the COVID-19 pandemic (2011-2018). CD4+ T cells were isolated from the cells after 10 days of culture. Of note for this clone: Its antigen is unknown.

The source material was CD4+ T cells from PBMCs, cultured in vitro. The rearrangement links TRBV2 to TRBJ2-3; possibly TRBD1 for D (6 bases). The receptor's source is a human donor in good health. CDR3 loop: CASSPQGLADTQYF. DNA of the CDR3: TGTGCCAGCAGCCCACAGGGCCTGGCAGATACGCAGTATTTT. Drawing the rest from reference TRBV2 and TRBJ2-3, the complete variable domain is EPEVTQTPSHQVTQMGQEVILRCVPISNHLYFYWYRQILGQKVEFLVSFYNNEISEKSEIFDDQFSVERPDGSNFTLKIRSTKLEDSAMYFCASSPQGLADTQYFGPGTRLTVL.